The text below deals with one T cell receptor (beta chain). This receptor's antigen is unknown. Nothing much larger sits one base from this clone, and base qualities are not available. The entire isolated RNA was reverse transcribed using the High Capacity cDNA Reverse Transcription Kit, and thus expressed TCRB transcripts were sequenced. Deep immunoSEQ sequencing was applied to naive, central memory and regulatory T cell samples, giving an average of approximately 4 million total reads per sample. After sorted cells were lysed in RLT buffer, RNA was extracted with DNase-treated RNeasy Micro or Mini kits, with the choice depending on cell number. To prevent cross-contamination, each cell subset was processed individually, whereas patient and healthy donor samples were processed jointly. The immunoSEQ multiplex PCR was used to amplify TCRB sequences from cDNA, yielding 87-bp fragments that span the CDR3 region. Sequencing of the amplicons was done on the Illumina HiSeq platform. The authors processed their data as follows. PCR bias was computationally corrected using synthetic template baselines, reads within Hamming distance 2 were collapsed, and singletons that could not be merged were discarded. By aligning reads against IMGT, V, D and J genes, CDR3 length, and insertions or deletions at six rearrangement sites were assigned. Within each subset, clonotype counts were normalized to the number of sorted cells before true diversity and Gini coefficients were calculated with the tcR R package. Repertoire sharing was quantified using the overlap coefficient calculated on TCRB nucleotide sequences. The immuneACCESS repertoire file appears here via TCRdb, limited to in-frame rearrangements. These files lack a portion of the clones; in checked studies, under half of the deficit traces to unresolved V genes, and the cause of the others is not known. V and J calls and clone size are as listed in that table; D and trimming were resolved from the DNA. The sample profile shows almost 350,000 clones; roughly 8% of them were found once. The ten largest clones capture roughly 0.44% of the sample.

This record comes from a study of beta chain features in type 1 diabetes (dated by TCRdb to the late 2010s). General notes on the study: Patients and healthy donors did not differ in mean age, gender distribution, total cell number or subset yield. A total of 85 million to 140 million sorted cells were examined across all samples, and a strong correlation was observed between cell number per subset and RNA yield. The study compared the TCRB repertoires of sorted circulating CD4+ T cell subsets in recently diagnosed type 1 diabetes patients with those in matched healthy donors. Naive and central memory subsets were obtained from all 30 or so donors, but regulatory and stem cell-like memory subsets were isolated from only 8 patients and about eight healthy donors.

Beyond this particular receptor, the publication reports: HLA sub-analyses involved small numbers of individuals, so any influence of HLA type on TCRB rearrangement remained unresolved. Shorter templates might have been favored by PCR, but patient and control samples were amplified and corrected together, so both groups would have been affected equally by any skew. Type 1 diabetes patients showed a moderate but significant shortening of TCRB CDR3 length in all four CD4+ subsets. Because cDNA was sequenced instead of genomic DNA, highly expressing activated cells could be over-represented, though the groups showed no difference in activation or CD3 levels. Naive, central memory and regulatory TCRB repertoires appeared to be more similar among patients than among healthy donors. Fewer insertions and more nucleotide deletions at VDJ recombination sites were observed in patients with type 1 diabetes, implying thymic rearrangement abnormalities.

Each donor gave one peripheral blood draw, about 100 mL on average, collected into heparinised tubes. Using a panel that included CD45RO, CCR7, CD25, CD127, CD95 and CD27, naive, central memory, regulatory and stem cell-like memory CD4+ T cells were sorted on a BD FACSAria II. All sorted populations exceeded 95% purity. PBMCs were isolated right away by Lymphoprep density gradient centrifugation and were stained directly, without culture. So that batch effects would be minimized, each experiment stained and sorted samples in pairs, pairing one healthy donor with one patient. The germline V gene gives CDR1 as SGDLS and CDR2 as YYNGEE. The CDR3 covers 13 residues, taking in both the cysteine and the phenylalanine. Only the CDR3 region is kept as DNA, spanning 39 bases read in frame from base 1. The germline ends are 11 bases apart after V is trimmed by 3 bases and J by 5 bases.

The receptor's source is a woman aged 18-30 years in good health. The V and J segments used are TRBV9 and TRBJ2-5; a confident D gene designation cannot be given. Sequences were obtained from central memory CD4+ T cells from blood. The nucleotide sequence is TGTGCCAGCAGCGCCTCAGTTAGGGAGACCCAGTACTTC. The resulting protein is CASSASVRETQYF.